This is a list of T cell receptor beta chains from one sample in a study of T cell changes during pregnancy in multiple sclerosis. Generated by immunoSEQ multiplex PCR, the TCRdb table keeps only in-frame clones and is missing some. Seen here are roughly 40,000 clones, 88% observed once, and the top ten hold more than 0.95%. This specimen consisted of CD4+ T cells from peripheral blood mononuclear cells, obtained before pregnancy. The receptors here all came from a female donor with multiple sclerosis, enrolled in a pregnancy study. Each CDR3 is given with its conserved first and last residue. Each record gives: clone size, J gene, D gene, V gene, CDR3 DNA, CDR3 protein. The D gene is left open where the match is weak. Expanded clones are given a class, and other clones once, few, many or no size at all.

abundance: .
j_gene: TRBJ1-2
d_gene: .
v_gene: TRBV4-3
CDR3nt: TGCGCCAGCAGCCTCCTCGGAGGGGCTCCGTCTGGCTACACCTTC
CDR3aa: CASSLLGGAPSGYTF

abundance: .
j_gene: TRBJ2-7
d_gene: TRBD1
v_gene: TRBV5-5
CDR3nt: TGTGCCAGCAGCTTGGGGGACAGGGTCTACGAGCAGTACTTC
CDR3aa: CASSLGDRVYEQYF

abundance: .
j_gene: TRBJ1-3
d_gene: .
v_gene: TRBV4-3
CDR3nt: TGCGCCAGCAGCCAAGATTTTCAAGGAAACACCATATATTTT
CDR3aa: CASSQDFQGNTIYF

abundance: .
j_gene: TRBJ2-1
d_gene: .
v_gene: TRBV10-3
CDR3nt: TGTGCCACCACAATAACTAGTTTGGGGAATGAGCAGTTCTTC
CDR3aa: CATTITSLGNEQFF

abundance: medium-sized
j_gene: TRBJ2-7
d_gene: .
v_gene: TRBV2
CDR3nt: TGTGCCAGCAGTACCACCCGGGGGCAGTACTTC
CDR3aa: CASSTTRGQYF

abundance: .
j_gene: TRBJ1-3
d_gene: .
v_gene: TRBV6-5
CDR3nt: TGTGCCAGCAGTTACTCGGAGAACTCCCCTGGAAACACCATATATTTT
CDR3aa: CASSYSENSPGNTIYF

abundance: .
j_gene: TRBJ2-3
d_gene: TRBD2
v_gene: TRBV7-2
CDR3nt: TGTGCCAGCAGCCCCCGGACTAGCGGGAGCACAGATACGCAGTATTTT
CDR3aa: CASSPRTSGSTDTQYF

abundance: once
j_gene: TRBJ1-2
d_gene: .
v_gene: TRBV5-4
CDR3nt: TGTGCCAGCAGCTTAGCCACAGGGTCCAACTATGGCTACACCTTC
CDR3aa: CASSLATGSNYGYTF

abundance: .
j_gene: TRBJ2-7
d_gene: TRBD1
v_gene: TRBV29-1
CDR3nt: TGCAGCGGAGGGACAGGGCTGACCTACGAGCAGTACTTC
CDR3aa: CSGGTGLTYEQYF

abundance: .
j_gene: TRBJ2-7
d_gene: .
v_gene: TRBV5-8
CDR3nt: TGTGCCAGCAGCTTGGGCCCAGGGCTACACGAGCAGTACTTC
CDR3aa: CASSLGPGLHEQYF

abundance: .
j_gene: TRBJ2-1
d_gene: TRBD2
v_gene: TRBV10-3
CDR3nt: TGTGCCATCAGTAAGACTAGCGGGAGTACAAATGAGCAGTTCTTC
CDR3aa: CAISKTSGSTNEQFF

abundance: .
j_gene: TRBJ1-2
d_gene: .
v_gene: TRBV7-9
CDR3nt: TGTGCCAGCAGCTTATACCCGGAGCTCTTCATGGGCTACACCTTC
CDR3aa: CASSLYPELFMGYTF

abundance: .
j_gene: TRBJ2-1
d_gene: TRBD2
v_gene: TRBV5-6
CDR3nt: TGTGCCAGCAGCCTTAGCGGGAGCAATGAGCAGTTCTTC
CDR3aa: CASSLSGSNEQFF

abundance: .
j_gene: TRBJ2-7
d_gene: .
v_gene: TRBV6-6
CDR3nt: TGTGCCAGCACCCTCTCCGGCAGGGCCCACGAGCAGTACTTC
CDR3aa: CASTLSGRAHEQYF

abundance: .
j_gene: TRBJ2-2
d_gene: .
v_gene: TRBV2
CDR3nt: TGTGCCAGTGCACGCAAGGGGGACACCGGGGAGCTGTTTTTT
CDR3aa: CASARKGDTGELFF

abundance: .
j_gene: TRBJ1-6
d_gene: .
v_gene: TRBV5-1
CDR3nt: TGCGCCAGCAGCTTGGATGTAAATTCACCCCTCCACTTT
CDR3aa: CASSLDVNSPLHF

abundance: .
j_gene: TRBJ2-2
d_gene: .
v_gene: TRBV9
CDR3nt: TGTGCCAGCAGCGTAGCCGGGGGGCAGGACACCGGGGAGCTGTTTTTT
CDR3aa: CASSVAGGQDTGELFF

abundance: .
j_gene: TRBJ2-1
d_gene: .
v_gene: TRBV5-1
CDR3nt: TGCGCCAGCAGCCGGGGCTCCTACAATGAGCAGTTCTTC
CDR3aa: CASSRGSYNEQFF

abundance: .
j_gene: TRBJ2-7
d_gene: .
v_gene: TRBV5-1
CDR3nt: TGCGCCAGCAGCCTCCGGACACCCCCCTACGAGCAGTACTTC
CDR3aa: CASSLRTPPYEQYF

abundance: .
j_gene: TRBJ2-2
d_gene: .
v_gene: TRBV19
CDR3nt: TGTGCCAGTAGTATAGTCCCGGGAGTAGGTACCGGGGAGCTGTTTTTT
CDR3aa: CASSIVPGVGTGELFF

abundance: .
j_gene: TRBJ1-4
d_gene: TRBD1
v_gene: TRBV5-6
CDR3nt: TGTGCCAGCAGTTTGTACAGGGGCACTAATGAAAAACTGTTTTTT
CDR3aa: CASSLYRGTNEKLFF

abundance: .
j_gene: TRBJ2-7
d_gene: .
v_gene: TRBV29-1
CDR3nt: TGCAGCACTACCCAGGGAAAGGGCGAGCAGTACTTC
CDR3aa: CSTTQGKGEQYF

abundance: .
j_gene: TRBJ2-5
d_gene: .
v_gene: TRBV11-2
CDR3nt: TGTGCCAGCAGGGCGGGTACTTCGGGCGAGACCCAGTACTTC
CDR3aa: CASRAGTSGETQYF

abundance: .
j_gene: TRBJ2-7
d_gene: TRBD2
v_gene: TRBV29-1
CDR3nt: TGCAGCTTCACCCGGACTAGCGGGAGAGACGAGCAGTACTTC
CDR3aa: CSFTRTSGRDEQYF

abundance: .
j_gene: TRBJ2-1
d_gene: TRBD1
v_gene: TRBV5-1
CDR3nt: TGCGCCAGCAGCCCAAACCGGGACAGGGGGCACCCGTCTCTGAATAATGAGCAGTTCTTC
CDR3aa: CASSPNRDRGHPSLNNEQFF

abundance: .
j_gene: TRBJ2-3
d_gene: .
v_gene: TRBV7-3
CDR3nt: TGTGCCAGCAGCTTCGGACTAAGCACAGATACGCAGTATTTT
CDR3aa: CASSFGLSTDTQYF

abundance: .
j_gene: TRBJ2-5
d_gene: TRBD2
v_gene: TRBV2
CDR3nt: TGTGCCAGCAGTGAACGAACTAGCGTGGAGACCCAGTACTTC
CDR3aa: CASSERTSVETQYF

abundance: .
j_gene: TRBJ1-2
d_gene: .
v_gene: TRBV4-3
CDR3nt: TGCGCCAGCAGCCAAGAACGGGGGACCTATGGCTACACCTTC
CDR3aa: CASSQERGTYGYTF

abundance: .
j_gene: TRBJ2-6
d_gene: .
v_gene: TRBV30
CDR3nt: TGTGCCTGGAAGCAGCATCCGAGGTCTTCATACTCTGGGGCCAACGTCCTGACTTTC
CDR3aa: CAWKQHPRSSYSGANVLTF

abundance: .
j_gene: TRBJ1-3
d_gene: .
v_gene: TRBV5-5
CDR3nt: TGTGCCAGCAGCTTCACAGGGATCTCTGGAAACACCATATATTTT
CDR3aa: CASSFTGISGNTIYF

abundance: .
j_gene: TRBJ2-3
d_gene: TRBD1
v_gene: TRBV29-1
CDR3nt: TGCAGCGCCTCAAAACAGGGGACATATACGCAGTATTTT
CDR3aa: CSASKQGTYTQYF

abundance: .
j_gene: TRBJ1-3
d_gene: .
v_gene: TRBV5-1
CDR3nt: TGCGCCAGCAGCTTGGTCGGGGGGGACACCATATATTTT
CDR3aa: CASSLVGGDTIYF

abundance: .
j_gene: TRBJ1-1
d_gene: TRBD1
v_gene: TRBV19
CDR3nt: TGTGCCAGTAGCCGGGACAGGGCTAGAGGCACTGAAGCTTTCTTT
CDR3aa: CASSRDRARGTEAFF

abundance: .
j_gene: TRBJ2-7
d_gene: TRBD1
v_gene: TRBV5-1
CDR3nt: TGCGCCAGCAGTCAGACAGGGCCGAATTACGAGCAGTACTTC
CDR3aa: CASSQTGPNYEQYF

abundance: .
j_gene: TRBJ1-1
d_gene: TRBD1
v_gene: TRBV5-1
CDR3nt: TGCGCCAGCAGTCGAACCGGGACAGGGATCACTGAAGCTTTCTTT
CDR3aa: CASSRTGTGITEAFF

abundance: .
j_gene: TRBJ1-3
d_gene: .
v_gene: TRBV28
CDR3nt: TGTGCCAGCAGTTTGACAGGCGGAAACACCATATATTTT
CDR3aa: CASSLTGGNTIYF

abundance: once
j_gene: TRBJ2-7
d_gene: .
v_gene: TRBV7-3
CDR3nt: TGTGCCAGCAGCTTAACGGGGCCGGGGGACGAGCAGTACTTC
CDR3aa: CASSLTGPGDEQYF

abundance: once
j_gene: TRBJ1-2
d_gene: TRBD1
v_gene: TRBV5-4
CDR3nt: TGTGCCAGCAGCCCTCCGACAGGGAGCTATGGCTACACCTTC
CDR3aa: CASSPPTGSYGYTF

abundance: .
j_gene: TRBJ1-1
d_gene: TRBD1
v_gene: TRBV19
CDR3nt: TGTGCCAGTAGTATGGTCAGGGGGGTCACCGAAGCTTTCTTT
CDR3aa: CASSMVRGVTEAFF

abundance: .
j_gene: TRBJ2-1
d_gene: TRBD2
v_gene: TRBV2
CDR3nt: TGTGCCAGCAGTGGGGGCGGGAGAGATAACAATGAGCAGTTCTTC
CDR3aa: CASSGGGRDNNEQFF